The 20 T cell receptor beta chains in this list originate from one sample, sequenced in a study of Graves' ophthalmopathy and Graves' hyperthyroidism. RNA transcripts yielded amplified TCR beta CDR3 regions. HTBI primers were used in a first-round RT-PCR, which preceded a second-round multiplex PCR. TCRdb passed the multiplex PCR reads through MiXCR, listing each CDR3 protein once. In the table there are about 740,000 distinct CDR3 sequences, approximately 40% of which are singletons. The sample taken for sequencing was peripheral blood. These receptors all come from an adult man with Graves' ophthalmopathy.

This clonotype turned up a few times. J is TRBJ2-7 and V is TRBV20-1, with 12 bases that match TRBD2. The V gene end was trimmed by 5 bases and the J gene end by 5 bases; junction bases not matched to a gene: 10. The CDR3 has 15 residues. Per germline, CDR1 DFQATT and CDR2 SNEGSKA (reference sequence). The CDR3 loop is CSAPPRTSGTNEQYF. In nucleotides, the CDR3 is TGCAGTGCTCCACCCAGGACTAGCGGGACCAACGAGCAGTACTTC.

This clonotype was detected only a few times. The chain is built from TRBV4-1 and TRBJ1-2; possibly TRBD1 for D (6 bases). The CDR3 covers 15 residues. Looked up from germline, CDR1 is MGHRA and CDR2 is YSYEKL. Trimming pared 2 bases from V and 6 bases from J, leaving 16 bases between. The CDR3 nucleotides are TGCGCCAGCAGCCAACGGGACAAGGGAGGGGATGGCTACACCTTC. Translated: CASSQRDKGGDGYTF.

The gene calls are TRBV7-9 and TRBJ2-2; D call uncertain. Germline CDR1 reads SEHNR; CDR2 reads FQNEAQ (reference sequence). The CDR3 is 15 residues long. V was cut by 5 bases and J by 4 bases, with 14 bases left in between. CDR3 DNA sequence: TGTGCCAGCAGCCGAGTAGGGATCCCCACCGGGGAGCTGTTTTTT. It is translated as CASSRVGIPTGELFF.

The rearrangement uses TRBV5-4 and TRBJ1-2; possibly TRBD1 for D (5 bases). Germline V gene sequence: CDR1 SGHNT, CDR2 YYREEE (reference sequence). The CDR3 runs to 13 residues. V was shortened by 2 bases and J by 4 bases, with 9 bases between the two germline ends. The CDR3 loop is CASSFQGTYGYTF. CDR3 DNA sequence: TGTGCCAGCAGCTTTCAGGGAACCTATGGCTACACCTTC.

The chain combines TRBV15 with TRBJ1-1; D call uncertain. Germline V lookup: CDR1 LNHNV, CDR2 YYDKDF (reference sequence). Deletions cut 0 bases from V and 3 bases from J, with 8 bases between. The CDR3 is 14 residues long. The CDR3 protein is CATSRDLMDTEAFF. The CDR3 DNA follows: TGTGCCACCAGCAGAGATTTAATGGACACTGAAGCTTTCTTT.

In this sample, this clonotype turned up many times. The DNA of the CDR3 is TGTGCCAGCAGTCTGACGGATCGCCGTAGCTACACCTTC. Protein sequence: CASSLTDRRSYTF. The chain uses TRBV6-6 and TRBJ1-2; D unresolved. The CDR3 sequence is 13 residues long. V lost 5 bases and J lost 9, with 16 bases in between. Germline loops: CDR1 MNHNY, CDR2 SVGAGI (reference sequence).

V is TRBV10-3 and J is TRBJ2-2; no clear D. This CDR3 comprises 14 residues. V shed 10 bases and J shed 4 bases, with 16 bases lying between them. Germline loops: CDR1 ENHRY, CDR2 SYGVKD. CDR3 sequence reads: CASRPGQVTGELFF. As DNA, the CDR3 is TGTGCCAGCAGGCCCGGGCAGGTCACCGGGGAGCTGTTTTTT.

The CDR3 nucleotides read TGTGCCAGCAGCTTAGTAGGGACAACCATGAACACCGGGGAGCTGTTTTTT. As protein: CASSLVGTTMNTGELFF. J is TRBJ2-2 and V is TRBV7-6; D may be TRBD1 (6 bases). The germline V gene has CDR1 SGHVS and CDR2 FNYEAQ. V was clipped by 1 base and J by 1 base, with 13 bases between them. The CDR3 sequence is 17 residues long.

In this sample, this clonotype turned up many times. The chain has TRBV29-1 and TRBJ2-7; D is uncertain. Germline-derived CDR1 and CDR2 are SQVTM and ANQGSEA. V lost 2 bases, J lost 6 bases, and 8 bases lay in between. CDR3 length equals 11 residues. The CDR3 here is CSVENGGEQYF. Here the CDR3 DNA reads TGCAGCGTTGAAAACGGTGGCGAGCAGTACTTC.

There are a few counts of this clonotype. This chain joins TRBV25-1 and TRBJ2-5; D is uncertain. V lost 5 bases, J lost 5 bases, and 21 bases lay in between. Germline V CDR1 and CDR2: MGHDK, SYGVNS. This CDR3 is 16 amino acids long. The CDR3 sequence is CASSSKGSGFRETQYF. CDR3 DNA: TGTGCCAGCAGTTCCAAGGGATCTGGGTTTAGGGAGACCCAGTACTTC. The full variable domain, with the rest looked up from reference TRBV25-1 and TRBJ2-5, is EADIYQTPRYLVIGTGKKITLECSQTMGHDKMYWYQQDPGMELHLIHYSYGVNSTEKGDLSSESTVSRIRTEHFPLTLESARPSHTSQYLCASSSKGSGFRETQYFGPGTRLLVL.

This clonotype was picked up one time. The chain has TRBV11-2 and TRBJ2-5; a possible D gene is TRBD1 (6 bases). Germline CDR1 reads SGHAT; CDR2 reads FQNNGV. This CDR3 is 13 amino acids long. V was cut by 5 bases and J by 5 bases, with 12 bases left in between. CDR3 coding DNA: TGTGCCAGCAGCGTGGGGGCGTATGAGACCCAGTACTTC. Residues: CASSVGAYETQYF.

This rearrangement joins TRBV12-3 or TRBV12-4 to TRBJ1-4, with 7 positions matching TRBD1. J gave up 8 bases and V 3 bases, and 9 bases lay outside the gene matches. The CDR3 covers 15 residues. CDR3 DNA sequence: TGTGCCAGCAGTTTGGGGAAGGGGGCGCGGGAAAAACTGTTTTTT. This sequence encodes CASSLGKGAREKLFF.

Many counts were recorded for this clonotype. Here the CDR3 reads CANPGEHGYTF. The CDR3, as DNA: TGTGCCAACCCAGGGGAGCATGGCTACACCTTC. The V call is TRBV2, the J call TRBJ1-2, with a tentative D call TRBD1 (6 bases). V was shortened by 10 bases and J by 6 bases, with 12 bases between the two germline ends. CDR1 and CDR2 from the germline V gene are SNHLY and FYNNEI. The CDR3 runs to 11 residues.

This clonotype was counted many times. The chain uses TRBV20-1 and TRBJ1-6, with TRBD1 matching over 9 bases. In germline, CDR1 is DFQATT, CDR2 SNEGSKA (reference sequence). The J segment lost 7 bases and the V segment lost 7 bases, leaving 5 bases of the junction unmatched. The CDR3 runs 13 residues. The CDR3 sequence is CSGRDRENSPLHF. DNA for the CDR3: TGCAGTGGCCGGGACAGGGAAAATTCACCCCTCCACTTT.

This clonotype came up many times. V and J are TRBV7-2 and TRBJ1-2; D is possibly TRBD1 (5 bases). Trimming took off 1 base at V and 2 bases at J, with 11 bases between the two ends. Germline V CDR1 and CDR2: SGHTA, FQGNSA. CDR3 length: 15 amino acids. CDR3 nucleotides: TGTGCCAGCAGCTTAGGGGACCGATTAAACTATGGCTACACCTTC. Residues: CASSLGDRLNYGYTF.

This clonotype was detected a few times. The chain has TRBV12-3 or TRBV12-4 and TRBJ2-7; a possible D gene is TRBD2 (6 bases). The germline V and J ends were trimmed by 8 bases and 1 base, with 15 bases remaining between them. CDR3 length: 14 residues. CDR3 nucleotide sequence: TGTGCCAGCCTCCCGGCAAGCGGGTCCTACGAGCAGTACTTC. It is translated as CASLPASGSYEQYF.

The chain links TRBV2 to TRBJ2-3; D not resolved. This CDR3 is 15 amino acids long. V was trimmed by 5 bases and J by 6 bases, leaving 18 bases between them. Germline CDR1 is SNHLY and CDR2 is FYNNEI. The CDR3 nucleotides are TGTGCCAGCAGTCATTGGAACTCTGACTCTGATACGCAGTATTTT. Translated: CASSHWNSDSDTQYF.

This clonotype appeared a few times. The chain couples TRBV5-1 to TRBJ1-4, with TRBD1 identical over 9 bases. The CDR3 loop spans 15 amino acids. V lost 1 base and J lost 7; bases outside the gene matches: 5. CDR1 is SGHRS and CDR2 is YFSETQ in the germline V gene. The CDR3 bases are TGCGCCAGCAGCTTGCACGGGACAGGGCCTGAAAAACTGTTTTTT. Protein sequence: CASSLHGTGPEKLFF. The entire variable domain, with the rest obtained from reference TRBV5-1 and TRBJ1-4, is as follows: KAGVTQTPRYLIKTRGQQVTLSCSPISGHRSVSWYQQTPGQGLQFLFEYFSETQRNKGNFPGRFSGRQFSNSRSEMNVSTLELGDSALYLCASSLHGTGPEKLFFGSGTQLSVL.

The chain carries TRBV7-6 and TRBJ2-6, with 9 bases that match TRBD1. V lost 2 bases to trimming and J lost 0 bases; unmatched junction nucleotides: 2. The germline V gene encodes CDR1 SGHVS and CDR2 FNYEAQ. The CDR3 contains 17 residues. As DNA, the CDR3 is TGTGCCAGCAGCTTACGGGACAGGGACTCTGGGGCCAACGTCCTGACTTTC. Its protein product is CASSLRDRDSGANVLTF. The entire variable domain, with the rest obtained from reference TRBV7-6 and TRBJ2-6, is as follows: GAGVSQSPRYKVTKRGQDVALRCDPISGHVSLYWYRQALGQGPEFLTYFNYEAQQDKSGLPNDRFSAERPEGSISTLTIQRTEQRDSAMYRCASSLRDRDSGANVLTFGAGSRLTVL.

This clonotype was counted ten times or more. The chain combines TRBV11-2 with TRBJ2-7; 7 nucleotides agree with TRBD1. Trimming at V came to 3 bases and at J to 5 bases, leaving 10 bases not matched to a gene. Germline-derived CDR1 and CDR2 are SGHAT and FQNNGV. This CDR3 has 15 amino acids. The DNA of the CDR3 is TGTGCCAGCAGCTTCAGCTATCAGGGGGAACACGAGCAGTACTTC. Translated, it gives CASSFSYQGEHEQYF.